This TCR beta chain originates from a study of blood T cell repertoires in COVID-19. On the study more broadly: The cDNA or gDNA used as material had been derived from T cells, B-cell-depleted T cells, or PBMCs.

Original data processing: Reference gene primer amplification gave nucleated cell count estimates. Profiled with immunoSEQ multiplex PCR; TCRdb holds only in-frame clones, not every one. Clone size and V and J calls were adopted from that table, with D and trimming inferred from the DNA. The sample holds around 200,000 clones; about 82% are singletons and the top ten take 8.5% to 12%. Trimming cost V 0 bases and J 3 bases, with 8 bases left between them. Germline V gene lookup returns CDR1 SQVTM and CDR2 ANQGSEA. The CDR3 is made up of 13 amino acids. Sequencing was carried out using peripheral blood. The gene calls are TRBV29-1 and TRBJ1-1, with D perhaps TRBD1 (6 bases). The receptor comes from an elderly woman with acute or convalescent COVID-19. CDR3 DNA sequence: TGCAGCGTTGAAGAACAGGGTTACACTGAAGCTTTCTTT. Translating gives CSVEEQGYTEAFF.